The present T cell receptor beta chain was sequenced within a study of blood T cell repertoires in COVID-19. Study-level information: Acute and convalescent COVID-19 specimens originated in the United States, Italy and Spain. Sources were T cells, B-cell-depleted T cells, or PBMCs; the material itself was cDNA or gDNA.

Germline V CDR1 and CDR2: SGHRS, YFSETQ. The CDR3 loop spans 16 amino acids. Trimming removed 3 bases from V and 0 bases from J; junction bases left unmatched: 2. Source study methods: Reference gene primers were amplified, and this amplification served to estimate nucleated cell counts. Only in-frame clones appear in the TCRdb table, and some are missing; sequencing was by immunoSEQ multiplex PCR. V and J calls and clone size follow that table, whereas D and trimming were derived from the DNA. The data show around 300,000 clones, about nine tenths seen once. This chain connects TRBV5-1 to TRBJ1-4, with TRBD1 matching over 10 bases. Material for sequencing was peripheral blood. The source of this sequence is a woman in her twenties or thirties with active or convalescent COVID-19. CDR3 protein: CASSSGQGATNEKLFF. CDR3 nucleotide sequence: TGCGCCAGCAGCTCAGGACAGGGGGCAACTAATGAAAAACTGTTTTTT.